The 32 T cell receptor beta chains given below trace back to one sample, sequenced in a study of PD-1 blockade in mismatch repair-deficient tumors. TCRdb's table, derived via immunoSEQ multiplex PCR, lists solely in-frame clones and lacks some. Among about 49,000 clones listed, roughly 82% were seen once. The sample here was PBMCs, taken before pembrolizumab treatment. These receptors originate from an adult with mismatch repair-deficient cancer.

There are a few counts of this clone. The chain couples TRBV2 to TRBJ2-3; 8 nucleotides align to TRBD1. Unmatched junction bases numbered 8, after V lost 5 bases and J lost 4 bases. CDR3 length: 15 residues. Germline lookup yields CDR1 SNHLY and CDR2 FYNNEI. CDR3 nucleotides: TGTGCCAGCAGTCCGGACAGGGTCAGCCCAGATACGCAGTATTTT. Translation: CASSPDRVSPDTQYF.

The rearrangement joins TRBV19 to TRBJ2-3, with D hard to call. The V end lost 8 bases, the J end lost 0 bases, and 9 bases lay between the germline ends. The CDR3 spans 13 residues. The germline CDR1 and CDR2 sequences are LNHDA and SQIVND (reference sequence). The CDR3 spells CASCPSSTDTQYF. The CDR3 DNA follows: TGTGCCAGTTGCCCCTCTAGCACAGATACGCAGTATTTT. The full variable domain, with the rest looked up from reference TRBV19 and TRBJ2-3, is DGGITQSPKYLFRKEGQNVTLSCEQNLNHDAMYWYRQDPGQGLRLIYYSQIVNDFQKGDIAEGYSVSREKKESFPLTVTSAQKNPTAFYLCASCPSSTDTQYFGPGTRLTVL.

The V call is TRBV6-1, the J call TRBJ2-7, with D uncertain. The CDR3 totals 14 residues. The germline V gene has CDR1 MNHNS and CDR2 SASEGT. The germline V and J ends were trimmed by 1 base and 1 base, with 8 bases remaining between them. CDR3 sequence reads: CASSEEARSYEQYF. DNA of the CDR3: TGTGCCAGCAGTGAAGAGGCCAGATCCTACGAGCAGTACTTC.

The genes are TRBV30 and TRBJ2-5; D might be TRBD2 (5 bases). In germline, CDR1 is GTSNPN, CDR2 SVGIG (reference sequence). This CDR3 region has 13 residues. The germline V and J ends were trimmed by 3 bases and 2 bases, with 10 bases remaining between them. The CDR3 region has the DNA TGTGCCTGGAGCCCAGGACTGCAAGAGACCCAGTACTTC. Translation gives CAWSPGLQETQYF.

This clone was seen a handful of times. The chain uses TRBV7-9 and TRBJ1-2; D unresolved. Trimming removed 10 bases from V and 4 bases from J, with 16 bases in between. The CDR3 is 13 residues long. Germline assignment: CDR1 SEHNR and CDR2 FQNEAQ (reference sequence). The CDR3 sequence: CATTPEAGYGYTF. CDR3 nucleotides: TGTGCCACCACGCCGGAGGCCGGCTATGGCTACACCTTC.

The chain uses TRBV10-3 and TRBJ1-2, with D possibly matching TRBD1 (5 bases). V lost 2 bases to trimming and J lost 2 bases, with 9 bases between them. This CDR3 contains 14 residues. Germline V lookup: CDR1 ENHRY, CDR2 SYGVKD. The CDR3 loop reads CAISEGGTNYGYTF. The CDR3 DNA reads as TGTGCCATCAGTGAGGGGGGGACCAACTATGGCTACACCTTC.

This chain uses TRBV10-1 with TRBJ2-1, with D perhaps TRBD2 (6 bases). Germline V CDR1 and CDR2: WNHNN, SYGVQD (reference sequence). Trimming shortened V by 4 bases and J by 4 bases, and 8 bases separated the two germline ends. The CDR3 has 13 residues. The CDR3 loop reads CASSAGRYNEQFF. The CDR3, as DNA: TGCGCCAGCAGTGCGGGGAGGTACAATGAGCAGTTCTTC.

This chain links TRBV11-2 with TRBJ1-2; perhaps TRBD1 as D (5 bases). V lost 0 bases to trimming and J lost 4 bases, with 9 bases between them. CDR1 SGHAT and CDR2 FQNNGV come from the germline V gene. The CDR3 has 14 residues. The CDR3 sequence: CASSLDGAAYGYTF. In DNA form, the CDR3 reads TGTGCCAGCAGCTTAGATGGGGCGGCCTATGGCTACACCTTC. The full variable domain, in which reference TRBV11-2 and TRBJ1-2 provide the parts outside the CDR3, is EAGVAQSPRYKIIEKRQSVAFWCNPISGHATLYWYQQILGQGPKLLIQFQNNGVVDDSQLPKDRFSAERLKGVDSTLKIQPAKLEDSAVYLCASSLDGAAYGYTFGSGTRLTVV.

This chain connects TRBV27 to TRBJ2-2, with 7 nucleotides matching TRBD1. Germline V CDR1 and CDR2: MNHEY, SMNVEV (reference sequence). V was pared by 3 bases and J by 3 bases, with 4 bases of the junction left unmatched. The CDR3 extends over 15 amino acids. CDR3 in DNA: TGTGCCAGCAGTTTCGGGGACAGATACACCGGGGAGCTGTTTTTT. Protein sequence: CASSFGDRYTGELFF.

The J gene is TRBJ2-1, the V gene TRBV5-1, with TRBD1 matching 8 bases. J was trimmed by 5 bases and V by 4 bases; bases with no gene match: 8. CDR1 and CDR2 (germline): SGHRS, YFSETQ. The CDR3 contains 15 residues. The DNA for the CDR3 is TGCGCCAGCAGCCTCCGACAGGGGTCCGACAATGAGCAGTTCTTC. It yields the protein CASSLRQGSDNEQFF.

This chain connects TRBV9 to TRBJ2-2; unclear D gene. This CDR3 region has 15 residues. V gave up 4 bases and J gave up 0 bases, with 10 bases separating them. The germline gives CDR1 SGDLS, CDR2 YYNGEE. CDR3 coding DNA: TGTGCCAGCAGCCTCAGTTGGACGAACACCGGGGAGCTGTTTTTT. Its translation: CASSLSWTNTGELFF.

This clone was found once. The DNA of the CDR3 is TGCAGCGTTGGACTGACCGAGAGTTCCGCCATATATTTT. Residues: CSVGLTESSAIYF. The chain employs TRBV29-1 and TRBJ1-3; D gene uncertain. Germline values: CDR1 SQVTM, CDR2 ANQGSEA. The CDR3 is made up of 13 amino acids. Trimming pared 4 bases from V and 11 bases from J, leaving 18 bases between. The complete variable domain, with remaining parts taken from reference TRBV29-1 and TRBJ1-3, reads SAVISQKPSRDICQRGTSLTIQCQVDSQVTMMFWYRQQPGQSLTLIATANQGSEATYESGFVIDKFPISRPNLTFSTLTVSNMSPEDSSIYLCSVGLTESSAIYFGEGSWLTVV.

This chain's CDR3 is CASSPLYRLDEQFF. The CDR3 nucleotides are TGTGCCAGCAGTCCTCTCTACCGACTGGATGAGCAGTTCTTC. This chain joins TRBV6-5 and TRBJ2-1; no firm D call. The V end was cut by 5 bases, the J end by 8 bases, with 16 bases between. The CDR3 is 14 residues long. The germline CDR1 and CDR2 sequences are MNHEY and SVGAGI.

J is TRBJ2-4 and V is TRBV7-8, with D perhaps matching TRBD1 (6 bases). The CDR3 contains 18 residues. V dropped 6 bases and J dropped 0 bases, with 21 bases sitting between them. In germline, CDR1 is SGHVS, CDR2 FQNEAQ. CDR3 region: CASSPTLGAGRAKNIQYF. The CDR3 DNA reads as TGTGCCAGCAGTCCCACCCTGGGGGCAGGGCGAGCCAAAAACATTCAGTACTTC. The whole variable domain, remainder taken from reference TRBV7-8 and TRBJ2-4, is GAGVSQSPRYKVAKRGQDVALRCDPISGHVSLFWYQQALGQGPEFLTYFQNEAQLDKSGLPSDRFFAERPEGSVSTLKIQRTQQEDSAVYLCASSPTLGAGRAKNIQYFGAGTRLSVL.

The chain is built from TRBV5-1 and TRBJ2-1; 7 bases match TRBD2. Germline assignment: CDR1 SGHRS and CDR2 YFSETQ. This CDR3 is built from 15 residues. Trimming cost V 0 bases and J 6 bases; bases outside gene matches: 6. The CDR3 DNA reads TGCGCCAGCAGCTTGGAGGGAACTAGCGCCAATGAGCAGTTCTTC. This gives the protein CASSLEGTSANEQFF.

The chain has TRBV5-6 and TRBJ1-5, with 9 bases lining up with TRBD1. Germline CDR1 is SGHDT and CDR2 is YYEEEE. The V gene end was trimmed by 3 bases and the J gene end by 9 bases; junction bases not matched to a gene: 10. The CDR3 contains 15 residues. The chain's CDR3 is CASSSLGQGSRPQHF. In DNA form, the CDR3 reads TGTGCCAGCAGCTCACTCGGACAGGGGTCACGGCCCCAGCATTTT.

This clone was recorded only once. This sequence joins TRBV6-1 and TRBJ2-7, with D perhaps TRBD2 (6 bases). This CDR3 spans 15 amino acids. Germline V gene data show CDR1 as MNHNS and CDR2 as SASEGT. With 6 bases removed from V and 3 bases from J, the gap between germline ends came to 18 bases. CDR3 in amino acids: CASSPAGRGFYEQYF. CDR3 nucleotide sequence: TGTGCCAGCAGCCCCGCGGGGCGGGGATTCTACGAGCAGTACTTC.

The chain uses TRBV7-6 and TRBJ2-6; D not certain. Trimming left V 5 bases short and J 3 bases short, with 14 bases between. The CDR3 is made up of 16 amino acids. Germline V gene data show CDR1 as SGHVS and CDR2 as FNYEAQ. CDR3 nucleotide sequence: TGTGCCAGCAGCACCAGTCCCAAAATTGGGGCCAACGTCCTGACTTTC. Protein: CASSTSPKIGANVLTF.

In regard to this clone: With a much larger clone just one base away, this may be a read error. The sample has other DNA sequences that encode this CDR3 too. The chain joins TRBV29-1 to TRBJ1-5; 7 bases agree with TRBD1. CDR1 is SQVTM, CDR2 ANQGSEA, per germline. This CDR3 spans 12 amino acids. V was clipped by 7 bases and J by 2 bases; unmatched bases: 2. Here the CDR3 reads CSAGQGNQPQHF. CDR3 DNA sequence: TGCAGCGCTGGACAGGGCAATCAGCCCCAGCATTTT.

This clone was seen a handful of times. The rearrangement links TRBV6-5 to TRBJ1-2, with 10 positions matching TRBD1. Losses at the gene ends were 0 bases for V and 2 bases for J; bases not matched to a gene: 3. CDR3 size: 16 residues. From germline, CDR1 is MNHEY and CDR2 SVGAGI. The chain's CDR3 is CASSYSRTGGNYGYTF. The CDR3, as DNA: TGTGCCAGCAGTTACTCCCGGACAGGGGGGAACTATGGCTACACCTTC.

J is TRBJ2-1 and V is TRBV11-3; D ambiguous. Trimming left V 3 bases short and J 9 bases short, with 9 bases between. The CDR3 length is 12 residues. CDR1 and CDR2 (germline): SGHNT, YENEEA. The CDR3 DNA reads as TGTGCCAGCAGCTTGCGAGTTAGTGAGCAGTTCTTC. It is translated as CASSLRVSEQFF.

The J gene is TRBJ2-2, the V gene TRBV30; TRBD2 aligns across 13 bases. V shed 3 bases, J shed 7 bases, and the junction held 5 bases outside the gene matches. CDR1 is GTSNPN, CDR2 SVGIG, per germline (reference sequence). CDR3 length: 15 residues. The CDR3, as DNA: TGTGCCTGGAGAGGACTAGCGGGAGAAAGCGGGGAGCTGTTTTTT. The encoded protein is CAWRGLAGESGELFF.

This clone was observed a handful of times. The V gene is TRBV19, the J gene TRBJ2-7; perhaps TRBD2 as D (6 bases). V lost 4 bases and J lost 3, with 13 bases in between. CDR3 length: 14 residues. Per the germline V gene, CDR1 is LNHDA and CDR2 is SQIVND (reference sequence). CDR3 DNA sequence: TGTGCCAGTAGTACGCCGGGACTTCACTACGAGCAGTACTTC. Translated: CASSTPGLHYEQYF.

This clone came up once. The genes are TRBV11-1 and TRBJ2-1, with 12 bases lining up with TRBD2. Losses at the gene ends were 5 bases for V and 7 bases for J; bases not matched to a gene: 9. The CDR3 spans 16 residues. The germline V gene has CDR1 SGHAT and CDR2 FQDESV (reference sequence). CDR3 in amino acids: CASSRRQLAGGNEQFF. As DNA, the CDR3 is TGTGCCAGCAGCCGACGGCAACTAGCGGGAGGAAATGAGCAGTTCTTC.

J is TRBJ2-1 and V is TRBV11-2, with 8 bases identical to TRBD2. Germline assignment: CDR1 SGHAT and CDR2 FQNNGV. After removal of 2 bases from V and 13 bases from J, the junction contained 10 bases not matched to a gene. The CDR3 contains 14 residues. The CDR3 sequence: CASSLSPSSGRQFF. The CDR3 region has the DNA TGTGCCAGCAGCTTAAGTCCCTCTAGCGGGCGCCAGTTCTTC.

This clone was observed a single time. V is TRBV15 and J is TRBJ2-3; D is ambiguous. Trimming cost V 1 base and J 2 bases, with 1 base left between them. The CDR3 covers 12 residues. Germline loops: CDR1 LNHNV, CDR2 YYDKDF (reference sequence). The CDR3 nucleotides are TGTGCCACCAGCAGAGCCACAGATACGCAGTATTTT. Protein: CATSRATDTQYF.

This clone came up once. V is TRBV7-2 and J is TRBJ2-1; 12 nucleotides line up with TRBD2. CDR3 length: 15 amino acids. The V and J ends lost 4 bases and 10 bases, in that order; junction bases with no gene match: 8. The germline CDR1 and CDR2 sequences are SGHTA and FQGNSA. The CDR3 coding sequence is TGTGCCAGCAGCTCGAGACTAGCGGGAGAAGGCGAGCAGTTCTTC. Residues: CASSSRLAGEGEQFF.

CDR3 residues: CASTQEIRTEAFF. The CDR3 DNA reads TGTGCCAGCACTCAGGAGATCCGGACTGAAGCTTTCTTT. The rearrangement joins TRBV7-2 to TRBJ1-1; no firm D call. V lost 7 bases and J 5 bases, leaving 14 bases between the germline ends. CDR3 length: 13 amino acids. Germline CDR1 is SGHTA and CDR2 is FQGNSA.

The rearrangement joins TRBV27 to TRBJ1-2; a possible D gene is TRBD1 (5 bases). Looked up from germline, CDR1 is MNHEY and CDR2 is SMNVEV (reference sequence). CDR3 length: 13 amino acids. Trimming removed 5 bases at V and 4 bases at J, with 11 bases between. The CDR3 is CASSPNGGYGYTF. The DNA of the CDR3 is TGTGCCAGCAGTCCGAACGGGGGCTATGGCTACACCTTC.

The chain couples TRBV5-1 to TRBJ2-3; possibly TRBD2 for D (5 bases). V was clipped by 0 bases and J by 5 bases, with 10 bases between them. Germline-derived CDR1 and CDR2 are SGHRS and YFSETQ. The CDR3 is 14 residues long. CDR3 in DNA: TGCGCCAGCAGCTTGGCCCGGGGTGGAGATACGCAGTATTTT. Residues: CASSLARGGDTQYF. Using reference TRBV5-1 and TRBJ2-3 for the parts outside the CDR3, the full variable domain is KAGVTQTPRYLIKTRGQQVTLSCSPISGHRSVSWYQQTPGQGLQFLFEYFSETQRNKGNFPGRFSGRQFSNSRSEMNVSTLELGDSALYLCASSLARGGDTQYFGPGTRLTVL.

The V and J genes are TRBV30 and TRBJ2-3, with a weak D call TRBD2 (5 bases). The CDR3 consists of 14 residues. Trimming stripped 3 bases from V and 4 bases from J, with 14 bases between. The germline V gene has CDR1 GTSNPN and CDR2 SVGIG (reference sequence). The CDR3 region is CAWSVSGTSDTQYF. The CDR3 DNA reads as TGTGCCTGGAGCGTGAGCGGAACCTCAGATACGCAGTATTTT. The variable domain in full, completed from reference TRBV30 and TRBJ2-3, reads SQTIHQWPATLVQPVGSPLSLECTVEGTSNPNLYWYRQAAGRGLQLLFYSVGIGQISSEVPQNLSASRPQDRQFILSSKKLLLSDSGFYLCAWSVSGTSDTQYFGPGTRLTVL.

The rearrangement joins TRBV4-2 to TRBJ2-3; the match to TRBD1 covers 8 bases. Germline CDR1 LGHNA, CDR2 YNFKEQ. This CDR3 has 17 residues. V was clipped by 0 bases and J by 4 bases; unmatched bases: 9. Here the CDR3 reads CASSQDWTTGVADTQYF. Here the CDR3 DNA reads TGTGCCAGCAGCCAAGATTGGACGACAGGGGTTGCAGATACGCAGTATTTT.